This T cell receptor (beta chain) was found in a study of radiation and T cells in renal cell carcinoma. Specified time point: blood 4 weeks post-SBRT, at nephrectomy. Indicated treatment: 15 Gy SBRT to primary tumor, nephrectomy 4 weeks later. Nephrectomy followed 15 Gy stereotactic body radiation by 4 weeks. Serial blood draws occurred at baseline and 2 and 4 weeks post-SBRT. Profiling relied on immunoSEQ multiplex PCR, and the TCRdb table lists in-frame clones only, not all of them. The sample lists around 30,000 clones; 81% were seen once. This CDR3 has 19 amino acids. Per germline, CDR1 SNHLY and CDR2 FYNNEI. V was pared by 8 bases and J by 8 bases, with 36 bases between. As for this clone: Its matching antigen is unknown.

Findings and caveats of the study: From baseline, blood top tumor clonotypes peaked at 2 weeks post-radiation. Pretreatment tumor biopsies were lacking, so baseline clonotypes are unknown.

J is TRBJ2-5 and V is TRBV2; weak D call: TRBD2 (6 bases). The sample in question was blood, obtained from a patient whose treatment included radiotherapy and nephrectomy. The TCR comes from a man between 60 and 75 years old with renal cell carcinoma. CDR3 sequence (DNA): TGTGCCAGCGGGGGGAGCGGAGGCGGCTCAAGAGACCCGGAATTCACCCAGTACTTC. It is translated as CASGGSGGGSRDPEFTQYF.